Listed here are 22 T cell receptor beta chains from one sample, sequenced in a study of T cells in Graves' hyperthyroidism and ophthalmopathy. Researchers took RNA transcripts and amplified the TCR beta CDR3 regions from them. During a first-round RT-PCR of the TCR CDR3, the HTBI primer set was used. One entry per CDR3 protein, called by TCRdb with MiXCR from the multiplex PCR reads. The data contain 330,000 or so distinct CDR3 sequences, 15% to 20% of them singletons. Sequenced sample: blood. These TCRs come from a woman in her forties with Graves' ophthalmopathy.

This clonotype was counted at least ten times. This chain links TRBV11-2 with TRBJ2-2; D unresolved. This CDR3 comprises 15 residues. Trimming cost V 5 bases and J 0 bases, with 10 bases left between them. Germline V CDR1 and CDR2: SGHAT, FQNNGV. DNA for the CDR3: TGTGCCAGCAGCCTAAGAGCGTCGAACACCGGGGAGCTGTTTTTT. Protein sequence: CASSLRASNTGELFF.

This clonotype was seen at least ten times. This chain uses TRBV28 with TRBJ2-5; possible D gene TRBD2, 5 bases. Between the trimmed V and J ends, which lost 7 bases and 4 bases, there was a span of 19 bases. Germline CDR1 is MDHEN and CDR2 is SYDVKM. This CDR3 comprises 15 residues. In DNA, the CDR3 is TGTGCCAGCACTCCCAACGTGGGGAGAGGAGAGACCCAGTACTTC. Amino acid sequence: CASTPNVGRGETQYF.

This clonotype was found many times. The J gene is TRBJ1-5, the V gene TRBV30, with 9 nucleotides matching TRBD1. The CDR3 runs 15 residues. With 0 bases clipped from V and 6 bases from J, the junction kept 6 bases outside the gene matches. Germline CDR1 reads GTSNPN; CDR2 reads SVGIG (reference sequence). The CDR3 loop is CAWSVGTGLFQPQHF. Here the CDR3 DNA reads TGTGCCTGGAGTGTGGGGACAGGGCTGTTTCAGCCCCAGCATTTT.

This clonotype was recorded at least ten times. CDR3 nucleotide sequence: TGTGCCAGCAGCTTATACCGACTAAGCTCCTACGAGCAGTACTTC. Translation gives CASSLYRLSSYEQYF. V usage is TRBV7-9 and J usage is TRBJ2-7, with D possibly being TRBD2 (5 bases). CDR1 SEHNR and CDR2 FQNEAQ come from the germline V gene (reference sequence). The ends were cut back, 2 bases at V and 0 bases at J, with 11 bases in the middle. The CDR3 contains 15 residues.

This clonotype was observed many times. This chain's CDR3 is CSAEGVWTEAFF. CDR3 in DNA: TGCAGCGCAGAAGGGGTTTGGACTGAAGCTTTCTTT. This chain connects TRBV29-1 to TRBJ1-1; tentative D call: TRBD1 (5 bases). The CDR3 is made up of 12 amino acids. The germline CDR1 and CDR2 sequences are SQVTM and ANQGSEA. V dropped 7 bases and J dropped 5 bases, with 14 bases sitting between them.

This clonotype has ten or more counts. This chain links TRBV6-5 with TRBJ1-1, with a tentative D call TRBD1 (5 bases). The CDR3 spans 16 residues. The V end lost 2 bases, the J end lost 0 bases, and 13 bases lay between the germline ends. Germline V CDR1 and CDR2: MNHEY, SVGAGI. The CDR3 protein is CASSYPPGGMNTEAFF. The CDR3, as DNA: TGTGCCAGCAGTTACCCCCCCGGGGGGATGAACACTGAAGCTTTCTTT.

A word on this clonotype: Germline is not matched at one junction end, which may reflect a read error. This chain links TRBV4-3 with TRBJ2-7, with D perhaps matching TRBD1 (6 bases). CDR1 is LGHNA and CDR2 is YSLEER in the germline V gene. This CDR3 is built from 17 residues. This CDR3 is CASSQDYVKGDPYEQHF. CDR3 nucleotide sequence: TGCGCCAGCAGCCAAGATTACGTGAAGGGGGATCCCTACGAGCAGCACTTC.

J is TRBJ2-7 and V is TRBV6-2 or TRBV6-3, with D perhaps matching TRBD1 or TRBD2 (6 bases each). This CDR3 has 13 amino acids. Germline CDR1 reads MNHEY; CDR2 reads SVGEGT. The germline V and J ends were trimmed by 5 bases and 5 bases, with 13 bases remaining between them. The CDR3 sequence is CASSRLGGDEQYF. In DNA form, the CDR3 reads TGTGCCAGCAGTCGACTGGGGGGCGACGAGCAGTACTTC.

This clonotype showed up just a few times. The CDR3 bases are TGTGCCAGCAGTTCGGGCTTCCGCGGGACTGAAGCTTTCTTT. This codes for CASSSGFRGTEAFF. The chain is built from TRBV12-3 or TRBV12-4 and TRBJ1-1; D call uncertain. Trimming took off 4 bases at V and 5 bases at J, with 14 bases between the two ends. This CDR3 comprises 14 residues.

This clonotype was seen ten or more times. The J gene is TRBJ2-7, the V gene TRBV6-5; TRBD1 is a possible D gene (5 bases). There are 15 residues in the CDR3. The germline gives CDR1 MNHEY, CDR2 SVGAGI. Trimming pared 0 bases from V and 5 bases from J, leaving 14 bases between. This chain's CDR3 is CASSYSFRGFNEQYF. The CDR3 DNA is TGTGCCAGCAGTTACTCGTTTAGGGGCTTTAACGAGCAGTACTTC.

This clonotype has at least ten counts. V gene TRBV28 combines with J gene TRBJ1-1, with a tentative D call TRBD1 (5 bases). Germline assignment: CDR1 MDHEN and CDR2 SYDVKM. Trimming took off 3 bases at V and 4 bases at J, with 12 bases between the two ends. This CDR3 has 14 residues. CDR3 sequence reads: CASSFRGGGTEAFF. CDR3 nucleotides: TGTGCCAGCAGTTTTCGGGGGGGAGGCACTGAAGCTTTCTTT.

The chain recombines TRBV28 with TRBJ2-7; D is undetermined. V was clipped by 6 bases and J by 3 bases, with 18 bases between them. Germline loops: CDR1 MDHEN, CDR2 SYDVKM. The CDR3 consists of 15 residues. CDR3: CASRVSRDNYYEQYF. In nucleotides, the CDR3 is TGTGCCAGCAGGGTATCCCGAGACAATTACTACGAGCAGTACTTC.

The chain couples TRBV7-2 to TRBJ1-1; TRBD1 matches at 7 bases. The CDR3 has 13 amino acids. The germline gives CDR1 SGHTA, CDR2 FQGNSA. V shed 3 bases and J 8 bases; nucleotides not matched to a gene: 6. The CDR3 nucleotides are TGTGCCAGCAGCTTGGGCAGGGGGGCCGAAGCTTTCTTT. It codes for CASSLGRGAEAFF.

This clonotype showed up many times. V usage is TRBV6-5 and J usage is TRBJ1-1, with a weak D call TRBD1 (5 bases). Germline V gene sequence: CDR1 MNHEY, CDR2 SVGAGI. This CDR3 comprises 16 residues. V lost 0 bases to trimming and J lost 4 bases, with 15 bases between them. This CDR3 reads CASSYSILVRGTEAFF. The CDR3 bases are TGTGCCAGCAGTTACTCGATTCTCGTAAGGGGCACTGAAGCTTTCTTT.

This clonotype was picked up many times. CDR3 region: CASSVAGGGYEQYF. The CDR3 DNA reads as TGTGCCAGCAGCGTAGCTGGGGGGGGCTACGAGCAGTACTTC. The chain combines TRBV9 with TRBJ2-7, with 7 bases lining up with TRBD2. With V trimmed by 0 bases and J by 3 bases, 3 bases remained unmatched. Germline assignment: CDR1 SGDLS and CDR2 YYNGEE. The CDR3 has 14 residues.

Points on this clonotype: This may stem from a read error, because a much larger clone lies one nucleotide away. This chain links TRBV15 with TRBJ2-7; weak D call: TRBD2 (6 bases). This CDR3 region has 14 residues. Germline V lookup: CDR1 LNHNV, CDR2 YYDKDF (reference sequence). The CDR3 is CTTSRGAGTCEQYF. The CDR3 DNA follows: TGTACCACCAGCAGAGGTGCGGGAACCTGCGAGCAGTACTTC.

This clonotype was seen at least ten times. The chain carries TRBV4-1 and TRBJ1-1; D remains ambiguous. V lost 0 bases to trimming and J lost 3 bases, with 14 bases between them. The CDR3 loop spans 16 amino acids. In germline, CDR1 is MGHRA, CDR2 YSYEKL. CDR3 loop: CASSQERRGRDTEAFF. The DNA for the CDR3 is TGCGCCAGCAGCCAAGAAAGGCGAGGGCGGGACACTGAAGCTTTCTTT.

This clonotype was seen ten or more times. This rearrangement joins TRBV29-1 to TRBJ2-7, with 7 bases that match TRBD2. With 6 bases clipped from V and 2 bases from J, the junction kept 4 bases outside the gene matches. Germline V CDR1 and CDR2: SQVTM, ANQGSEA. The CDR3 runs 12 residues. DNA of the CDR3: TGCAGCGTGACGAGCGGGACCTACGAGCAGTACTTC. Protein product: CSVTSGTYEQYF.

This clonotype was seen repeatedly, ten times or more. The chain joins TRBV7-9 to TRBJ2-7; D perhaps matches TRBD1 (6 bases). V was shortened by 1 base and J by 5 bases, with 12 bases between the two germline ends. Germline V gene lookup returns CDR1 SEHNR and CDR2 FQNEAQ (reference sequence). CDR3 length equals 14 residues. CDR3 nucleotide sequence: TGTGCCAGCAGCTTAGGCAGGGGATGGAACGAGCAGTACTTC. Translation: CASSLGRGWNEQYF.

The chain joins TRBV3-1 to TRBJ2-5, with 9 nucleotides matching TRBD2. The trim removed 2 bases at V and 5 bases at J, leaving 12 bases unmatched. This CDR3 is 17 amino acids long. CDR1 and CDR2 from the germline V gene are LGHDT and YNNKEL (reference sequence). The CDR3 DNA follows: TGTGCCAGCAGCCAAAGCGCTATAGCGGGAGTCGGGGAGACCCAGTACTTC. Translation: CASSQSAIAGVGETQYF.

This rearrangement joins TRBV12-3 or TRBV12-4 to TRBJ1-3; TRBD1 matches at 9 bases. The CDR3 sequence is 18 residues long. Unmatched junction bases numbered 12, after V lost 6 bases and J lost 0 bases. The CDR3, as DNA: TGTGCCAGCAGCGCCGGGACAGGGAATTGGGGCTCTGGAAACACCATATATTTT. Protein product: CASSAGTGNWGSGNTIYF.

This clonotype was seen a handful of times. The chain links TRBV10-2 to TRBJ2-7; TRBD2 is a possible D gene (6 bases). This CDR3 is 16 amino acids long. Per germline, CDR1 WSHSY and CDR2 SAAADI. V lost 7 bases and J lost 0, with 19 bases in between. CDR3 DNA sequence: TGCGCCAGCACCCCCCTTCCTAGCGTTTCCTCCTACGAGCAGTACTTC. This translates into CASTPLPSVSSYEQYF.